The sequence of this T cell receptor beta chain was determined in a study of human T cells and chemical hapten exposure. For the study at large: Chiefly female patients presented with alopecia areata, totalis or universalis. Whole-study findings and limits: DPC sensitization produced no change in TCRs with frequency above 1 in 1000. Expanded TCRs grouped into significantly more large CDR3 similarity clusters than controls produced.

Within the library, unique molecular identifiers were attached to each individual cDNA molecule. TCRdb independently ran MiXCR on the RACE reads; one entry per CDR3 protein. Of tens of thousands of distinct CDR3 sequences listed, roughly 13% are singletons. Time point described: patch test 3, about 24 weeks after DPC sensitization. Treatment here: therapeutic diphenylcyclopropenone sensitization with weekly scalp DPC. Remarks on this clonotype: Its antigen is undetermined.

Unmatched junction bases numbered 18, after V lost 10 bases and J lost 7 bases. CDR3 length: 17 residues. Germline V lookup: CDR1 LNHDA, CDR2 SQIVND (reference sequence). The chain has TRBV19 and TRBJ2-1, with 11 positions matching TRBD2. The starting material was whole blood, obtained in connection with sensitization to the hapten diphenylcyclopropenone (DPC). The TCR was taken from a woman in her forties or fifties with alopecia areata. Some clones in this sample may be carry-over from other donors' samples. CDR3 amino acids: CATTTRAGTSGGNEQFF. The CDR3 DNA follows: TGTGCCACAACAACCCGTGCCGGGACTAGCGGAGGGAATGAGCAGTTCTTC.